This T cell receptor beta chain was found in a study of blood T cell repertoires in COVID-19. Overall study context: Both acute and convalescent COVID-19 samples were obtained from the United States, Italy and Spain. PBMCs, B-cell-depleted T cells, or T cells were the source of the cDNA or gDNA that made up the material.

V was cut by 3 bases and J by 5 bases, with 11 bases left in between. This CDR3 is 14 amino acids long. Germline loops: CDR1 KGHSH, CDR2 LQKENI. The authors' processing: Researchers report that nucleated cell counts were estimated from reference gene primer amplification. Measured with immunoSEQ multiplex PCR; TCRdb has only the in-frame clones, and not every one. V and J calls and clone size are copied from that table; D and trimming were computed from the DNA. The repertoire holds roughly 51,000 clones, around 93% seen once, with about 7.3% in the top ten. The TCR sequence derives from a woman in her fifties or sixties with active or convalescent COVID-19. The J gene is TRBJ1-5, the V gene TRBV18; D remains unclear. The specimen was peripheral blood. The CDR3 bases are TGTGCCAGCTCACCCGAGGGTGGAGATCAGCCCCAGCATTTT. Protein product: CASSPEGGDQPQHF.